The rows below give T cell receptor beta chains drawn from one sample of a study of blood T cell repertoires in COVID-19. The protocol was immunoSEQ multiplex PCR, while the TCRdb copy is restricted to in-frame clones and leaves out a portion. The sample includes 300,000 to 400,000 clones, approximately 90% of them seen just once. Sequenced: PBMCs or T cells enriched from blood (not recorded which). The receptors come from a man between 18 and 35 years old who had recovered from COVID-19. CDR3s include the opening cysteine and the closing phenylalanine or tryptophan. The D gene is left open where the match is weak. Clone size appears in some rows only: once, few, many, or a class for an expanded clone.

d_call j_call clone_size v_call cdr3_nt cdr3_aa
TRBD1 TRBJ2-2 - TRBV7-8 TGTGCCAGCAGACCGGACAGGGGGCGGACCGGGGAGCTGTTTTTT CASRPDRGRTGELFF
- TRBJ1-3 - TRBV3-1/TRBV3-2 TGTGCCAGCAGCCAACGGGGTGGGCCTGGAAACACCATATATTTT CASSQRGGPGNTIYF
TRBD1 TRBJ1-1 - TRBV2 TGTGCCAGCAGTGAATTACAGGGGTACACTGAAGCTTTCTTT CASSELQGYTEAFF
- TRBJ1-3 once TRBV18 TGTGCCAGCTCAGAGTTACAGAGCTCTGGAAACACCATATATTTT CASSELQSSGNTIYF
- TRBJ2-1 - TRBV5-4 TGTGCCAGCAGCTTGGCTGGGGCCCTCAATGAGCAGTTCTTC CASSLAGALNEQFF
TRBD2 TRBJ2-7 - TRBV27 TGTGCCAGCAGTTTTATCTGGGGGGGCTCCTACGAGCAGTACTTC CASSFIWGGSYEQYF
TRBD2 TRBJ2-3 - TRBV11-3 TGTGCCAGCAGCCCCGGACTAGCGGGACTGGTGTTT CASSPGLAGLVF
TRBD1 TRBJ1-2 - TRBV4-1 TGCGCCAGCAGCCCTGGACAGGGGGCTATGAAGTATGGCTACACCTTC CASSPGQGAMKYGYTF
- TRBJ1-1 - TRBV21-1 TGTGCCAGCAGTCACAGGGATCGAGCTTTCTTT CASSHRDRAFF
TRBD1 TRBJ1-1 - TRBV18 TGTGCCAGCTCACCAACAGGGGGGAATGAAGCTTTCTTT CASSPTGGNEAFF
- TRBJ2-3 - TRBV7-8 TGTGCCAGCAGCTTACTCCCCGCCACAGTTAACCCTACAGATACGCAGTATTTT CASSLLPATVNPTDTQYF
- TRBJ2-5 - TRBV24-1 TGTGCCACCAGTGAGGGACATCAAGAGACCCAGTACTTC CATSEGHQETQYF
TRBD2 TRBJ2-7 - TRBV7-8 TGTGCCAGCAGCTTATCACCGGGACTAGCAGGCAACTACGAGCAGTACTTC CASSLSPGLAGNYEQYF
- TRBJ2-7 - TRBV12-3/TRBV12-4 TGTGCCAGCAGTCTGCAGGGGGAGCAGTACTTC CASSLQGEQYF
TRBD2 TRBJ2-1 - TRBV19 TGTGCCAGTAGTACCGGGACACGGGCTGAGACTAGCGCGTACAATGAGCAGTTCTTC CASSTGTRAETSAYNEQFF
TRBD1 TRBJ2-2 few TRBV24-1 TGTGCCACCAGTACAGGGGTTTCGAGCGGGGAGCTGTTTTTT CATSTGVSSGELFF
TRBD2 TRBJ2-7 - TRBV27 TGTGCCACGGGCGGGAGGGCCTCCTACGAGCAGTACTTC CATGGRASYEQYF
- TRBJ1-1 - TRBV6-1 TGTGCCAGCAGTGAATTCGACAGGTTGAACACTGAAGCTTTCTTT CASSEFDRLNTEAFF
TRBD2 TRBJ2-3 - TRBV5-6 TGTGCCAGCAGCAGATTAGCGGGGGAGACAGATACGCAGTATTTT CASSRLAGETDTQYF
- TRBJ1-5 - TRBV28 TGTGCCAGCAGTTCACAGGGTTTGGTTCAGCCCCAGCATTTT CASSSQGLVQPQHF
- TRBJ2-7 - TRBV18 TGTGCCAGCTCACCGGACGGGAACTACGAGCAGTACTTC CASSPDGNYEQYF
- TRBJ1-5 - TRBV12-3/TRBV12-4 TGTGCCAGCACCCGCGGGGTCGGACAGCCCCAGCATTTT CASTRGVGQPQHF
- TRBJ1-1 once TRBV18 TGTGCCAGCTCACGATCGACAGGTATGAACACTGAAGCTTTCTTT CASSRSTGMNTEAFF
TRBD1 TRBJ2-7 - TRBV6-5 TGTGCCTCAAAATGGGGACAGGGGGACTACGAGCAGTACTTC CASKWGQGDYEQYF
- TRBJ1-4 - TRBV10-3 TGTGCCATCAGCCCCGGGACAACCCGCGCAACTAATGAAAAACTGTTTTTT CAISPGTTRATNEKLFF
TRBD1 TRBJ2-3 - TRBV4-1 TGCGCCAGCAGCCAATTTTCGACATTGACAGGGGGGGCCACAGATACGCAGTATTTT CASSQFSTLTGGATDTQYF
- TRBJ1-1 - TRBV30 TGTGCCTGGAGTAGATTACAGGGGAACACTGAAGCTTTCTTT CAWSRLQGNTEAFF
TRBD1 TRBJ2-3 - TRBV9 TGTGCCAGCAGCGTAGGCCAGGGGGCAGGAGCCACAGATACGCAGTATTTT CASSVGQGAGATDTQYF
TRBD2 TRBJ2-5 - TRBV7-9 TGTGCCAGCAGCTTAGCCAGACTAGCAGAAGAGACCCAGTACTTC CASSLARLAEETQYF
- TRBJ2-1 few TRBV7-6 TGTGCCAGCAGCTTAGTTTGGGCAGGTAGTAGCTCCTACAATGAGCAGTTCTTC CASSLVWAGSSSYNEQFF
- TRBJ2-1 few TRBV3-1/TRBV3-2 TGTGCCAGCAGCCTCTTCGGATCAGGGCCGGTGAATGAGCAGTTCTTC CASSLFGSGPVNEQFF
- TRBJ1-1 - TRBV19 TGTGCCAGTAGTGCACGCACGCGGGGGCCTGAAGCTTTCTTT CASSARTRGPEAFF
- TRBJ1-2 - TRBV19 TGTGCCAGTAGTAATTCTAATCTAAACGGCTACACCTTC CASSNSNLNGYTF
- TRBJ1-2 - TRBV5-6 TGTGCCAGCAGCGTGGGCGGTGGCTATGGCTACACCTTC CASSVGGGYGYTF
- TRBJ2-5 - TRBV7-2 TGTGCCAGCAGCGGGCTTAGCGGCCAAGAGACCCAGTACTTC CASSGLSGQETQYF
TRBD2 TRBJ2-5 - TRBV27 TGTGCCAGCAGTTTATCGAGGCGGGGGTTAGAGACCCAGTACTTC CASSLSRRGLETQYF
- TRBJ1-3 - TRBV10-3 TGTGCCATCAGTGGGCACTCTGGAAACACCATATATTTT CAISGHSGNTIYF